This T cell receptor beta chain comes out of a study of cytomegalovirus exposure and HLA in healthy donors (TCRdb year 2017). About the investigation overall: In an earlier analysis of under 600 of the donors, under 300 Gb of sequence data and 95 million to 130 million unique TCR beta sequences from 180 million or so T cells were reported. About 320 gigabases of sequencing data and tens of millions of unique TCR sequences were included in an early release covering roughly 600 HLA-typed donors. In a later analysis, previously published TCR beta repertoires from several hundred donors were re-analyzed and high-resolution HLA genotyping was added so that TCR occurrence patterns could be studied. Rather than drawing on any new phenotypic data, the later analysis identified candidate immune exposures from TCR beta sequences and the way those sequences occurred across donors. HLA typing covered class I and class II loci at four-digit resolution. Typing coverage varied by locus: roughly 620-640 donors for A, B, C, DRB1 and DQB1; 500 to 550 for DQA1; around 610 for DPA1; 450 to 480 for DPB1. A separate validation cohort of 100 to 150 different subjects was used in addition to the roughly 670-subject first cohort. To decide whether each TCR beta V gene segment behaved as functional or pseudogenic, an earlier analysis of several hundred of the donors relied on high-throughput TCR beta sequencing. All discovery cohort repertoires had been generated using a single sequencing platform. Of the roughly 420 genotyped donors, 75% to 85% were placed in the genetic ancestry cluster associated with self-reported Caucasian donors. Across approximately 400 genotyped donors of the cohort, an average of 235,054 unique TCR beta nucleotide sequences per donor were sequenced, and roughly a sixth of those sequences were non-productive. Because of strong linkage in the cohort, four or five DR-DQ haplotypes were treated as single units for association and clustering. Using immunosequencing, the study profiled T cell repertoires from roughly 650 subjects and related those repertoires to cytomegalovirus serostatus. A later genetic analysis took genome-wide SNP genotypes for about three fifths of the roughly 670 donors and used that subset as a discovery cohort. Donor age, sex, ethnicity and CMV serostatus were compiled alongside the repertoire data. To predict cytomegalovirus infection status, the study brought together high-throughput TCR immunosequencing, statistical association of individual TCRs with disease status, and machine learning. The aim of the study was to test whether cataloging public T cell receptors could identify signatures of past pathogen exposure. Findings and caveats that apply to the study as a whole: According to a later analysis, TCR association rates differed among HLA loci, with DRB1 alleles showing the most associated TCRs and HLA-C alleles showing the fewest. HLA typing was unavailable for some donors at each locus, so association tests used only the typed subset. According to a later genetic analysis, donors in an Asian-associated ancestry cluster had fewer N-insertions in productive TCRs than the approximately 670-donor mean. Strong co-occurrence of HLA alleles, especially DR and DQ, made assigning TCR associations to individual alleles difficult. Around 16 rarely observed V segments, including chromosome 9 orphons, were excluded from the earlier analysis of almost 600 of the donors because counts were too low. V-gene and J-gene trimming of TCR beta chains was associated with a missense DCLRE1C variant in a later genetic analysis, and the association was replicated in an independent cohort. A later analysis found that most CMV-associated TCR beta chains appeared HLA-restricted, with HLA associations seemingly driven largely by CMV exposure. A group of highly shared sequence variants was considered likely to be a technical artifact of the sequencing pipeline. The presence/absence analyses assumed that sequencing depth was roughly uniform across donors, and that assumption may not be true. Several of the top co-occurrence clusters appeared to be linked to parvovirus B19, influenza, CMV and Epstein-Barr virus, according to a later analysis. Linkage disequilibrium might explain the correlated functional status among segregating V segments, but an unknown experimental factor could not be ruled out. In vitro tests confirmed that a few of the cytomegalovirus-associated TCR beta chains recognize cytomegalovirus antigens. In a later analysis, some 18,000 TCR beta sequences were associated with specific HLA alleles at a false discovery rate of 0.05. A further reported finding was that TCR beta sequences accurately predicted the HLA-A and HLA-B alleles for most subjects in the first cohort. Most TCR sequences were observed very rarely across donors, whereas some public TCRs were present in many individuals. CMV serostatus was the only immune exposure information available for the cohort. Cytomegalovirus status was reported to be diagnosed by the classifier with high specificity and sensitivity in both the original and validation cohorts. Broadly in line with IMGT annotations, most TCR beta V segments showed up in productive rearrangements about 90% or about 30% of the time in an earlier analysis of some 590 of the donors. The study gave a list of some 150 TCR beta chains associated with cytomegalovirus. Some IMGT-functional V segments, including TRBV6-2 and TRBV6-3, could not be told apart with the 87-base-pair reads, so those segments were excluded. According to the authors, the approach could potentially be generalized to other disease states and immunological phenotypes. In a later analysis, HLA-associated TCR beta chains were found to be more clonally expanded and to have lower generation probabilities than equally common non-associated chains. The cohort was sequenced for TCR beta chains only, and without alpha or paired-chain data the features that could be detected were limited.

From the cysteine up to the phenylalanine, the CDR3 has a length of 15 residues. Only the CDR3 portion is preserved as DNA: 45 bases, with reading frame beginning at the first base. V lost 0 bases and J lost 5 bases; the stretch between them is 14 bases long. The germline V gene encodes CDR1 SGHRS and CDR2 YFSETQ. In total, 630 or so healthy bone marrow donors made up the cohort. At the time of sampling, all cohort members were nominally healthy, though unrecorded immune exposures were likely present. The donor tested CMV seronegative, placing the donor among the approximately 360 seronegative members of the cohort. Every donor gave a peripheral blood sample, and the peripheral blood mononuclear cells from that sample were used for TCR beta sequencing. The Qiagen DNeasy Blood Extraction Kit was used to extract genomic DNA from the blood cell samples. A note on this clone: Its antigen is unknown. Base qualities were left out, and no much larger clone turns up one base away.

Library generation was performed with the immunoSEQ multiplex PCR assay. The multiplex PCR relied on a mix of 60 forward primers for TCR Vbeta segments and 13 reverse primers for TCR Jbeta segments. A multiplex PCR assay on genomic DNA amplified the CDR3 region of rearranged TCR beta genes. The Illumina HiSeq System was used to sequence the amplified TCR beta libraries as 87-base-pair reads. The authors processed their data as follows. A later analysis tallied around 80 million unique TCR beta chains across the 610 or so repertoires, and about 10 million of those chains were shared by two or more donors. Raw reads were error-corrected and collapsed into unique sequences by a nearest-neighbor algorithm in which closely related sequences were merged to remove PCR and sequencing errors. V, D and J gene segments were assigned by aligning CDR3 sequences to IMGT reference sequences. Each retained sequence needed at least a six-nucleotide match to both a V gene segment and a J gene segment. Rearrangements were called productive when the CDR3 lacked stop codons and stayed in frame with V and J; all others were non-productive. Following IMGT convention, CDR3 was defined as the stretch from the second conserved V-encoded cysteine to the conserved J-encoded phenylalanine. Sequences without an unambiguous match to a single V gene segment were excluded from the earlier analysis of 450 to 650 of the donors. In an earlier analysis of some 590 of the donors, a V segment was called functional when productive rearrangements were above 56.7%, and segregating when the standard deviation between donors exceeded 5%. To diagnose cytomegalovirus status from the catalog of TCR beta chain sequences, a statistical classification framework was built. In a later analysis, V and J genes were assigned by comparing TCR nucleotide sequences against IMGT/GENE-DB human TR gene sequences. Using the TCRdist pipeline, a later analysis assigned CDR3 sequences along with most-parsimonious VDJ recombination scenarios. In a later analysis, each TCR beta chain was defined by its CDR3 amino acid sequence together with its V-gene family, and reads lacking a unique V-gene family were excluded. In a later analysis, several hundred highly shared, low-generation-probability nucleotide sequences were removed to address suspected cross-contamination and a sequencing artifact. In a later analysis, a clonal expansion index was calculated for each public chain from normalized within-repertoire ranks of inferred template counts. In a later analysis, generation probabilities were computed using a VDJ recombination model fitted to out-of-frame rearrangements, and the results were checked against IGoR. Hypergeometric tests were used in a later analysis to score TCR-TCR, TCR-HLA and TCR-CMV co-occurrence, with a repertoire-size bias correction applied to the TCR pairs. In a later analysis, false discovery rates were estimated by permuting HLA or CMV assignments 20 times. In a later analysis, co-occurring TCRs were grouped using DBSCAN, with TCRdist sequence similarity added in when clustering inside HLA-allele-positive subsets. Repertoires with fewer than 30,000 or more than 120,000 public chains were left out of co-occurrence clustering, as were about five repertoires with anomalous nucleotide sharing. The table comes from immuneACCESS by way of TCRdb, which keeps in-frame sequences with V and J called. Part of the clones is missing from these tables; in studies checked, under half for an unresolved V gene and the rest for unknown reasons. The V and J calls and clone size were taken over from that table, and D and trimming were inferred from the DNA. The sample includes 63,000 or so clones, with around four fifths observed a single time. In total, the top ten clones hold 2.9% of the sample.

The chain is encoded by TRBV5-1 joined to TRBJ2-5; no D gene can be assigned with confidence. Sequencing input: PBMCs. This receptor was taken from a woman aged 25 to 39 in good health and CMV-seronegative. The bases are TGCGCCAGCAGCTTGGATTTGGCAGTTAGCGAGACCCAGTACTTC. Its translation reads: CASSLDLAVSETQYF.